These T cell receptor beta chains were read from a single sample in a study of T-cell memory formation after mild COVID-19. TCRdb re-analysed the 5' RACE reads in MiXCR, keeping a single row per CDR3 protein. Of under 200,000 distinct CDR3 sequences in the sample, roughly 11% are singletons; the top ten hold roughly 3.8%. Sequenced sample: PBMCs or a T cell subset sorted from them (not recorded which). The receptor set was obtained from a young man who had mild COVID-19 (a few samples of this study predate the infection). Cell type and time point are not known. Each CDR3 is given with its conserved first and last residue. Each record gives: D gene, J gene, clone size, V gene, CDR3 DNA, CDR3 protein. D genes are given only for firm matches. For some rows the clone size is stated as once, few or many, or as a class when expanded; others skip it.

NA,TRBJ1-3,few,TRBV4-1,TGCGCCAGCAGCCCTCACGAGGGGGGGGCTGGAAACACCATATATTTT,CASSPHEGGAGNTIYF
NA,TRBJ2-5,NA,TRBV5-1,TGCGCCAGTAATGCAGGGAACCAAGAGACCCAGTACTTC,CASNAGNQETQYF
NA,TRBJ1-1,NA,TRBV10-3,TGTGCCATCCGGGGTAGCGGACTAAACACTGAAGCTTTCTTT,CAIRGSGLNTEAFF
NA,TRBJ1-6,few,TRBV5-1,TGCGCCAGCAGCTTGCAAGCTTTCTATAATTCACCCCTCCACTTT,CASSLQAFYNSPLHF
TRBD1,TRBJ1-6,few,TRBV28,TGTGCCAGCAGTTCGGGACAGGGGATGAGAAATTCACCCCTCCACTTT,CASSSGQGMRNSPLHF
NA,TRBJ2-3,few,TRBV7-6,TGTGCCAGCAGCCCTACCCCCGCCACAGATACGCAGTATTTT,CASSPTPATDTQYF
NA,TRBJ1-5,NA,TRBV9,TGTGCCAGCAGCGTAGGGGCAGGGTTGATGGTGGAGCCCCAGCATTTT,CASSVGAGLMVEPQHF
TRBD2,TRBJ2-1,NA,TRBV30,TGTGCCTGGTCGCGGGGACTAGCGGGGTACAATGAGCAGTTCTTC,CAWSRGLAGYNEQFF
TRBD2,TRBJ2-5,NA,TRBV5-1,TGCGCCAGCAGCTTAGGCCTAGCGGGGGCCTACCAAGAGACCCAGTACTTC,CASSLGLAGAYQETQYF
NA,TRBJ1-2,NA,TRBV6-5,TGTGCCAGCAGTTATGACGGTGGCTACACCTTC,CASSYDGGYTF
NA,TRBJ2-6,few,TRBV10-3,TGTGCCATCTCGAACCGATCTGGGGCCAACGTCCTGACTTTC,CAISNRSGANVLTF
NA,TRBJ1-2,NA,TRBV6-2/TRBV6-3,TGTGCCAGCAGTTACAGCGGGATCGGGCGTGGCTACACCTTC,CASSYSGIGRGYTF
NA,TRBJ1-1,NA,TRBV12-3/TRBV12-4,TGTGCCAGCAGTTTGGGGGGCTCGAACACTGAAGCTTTCTTT,CASSLGGSNTEAFF
NA,TRBJ1-1,NA,TRBV5-6,TGTGCCAGCAGCCTGGTCTTATACACTGAAGCTTTCTTT,CASSLVLYTEAFF
NA,TRBJ2-7,once,TRBV20-1,TGCAGTGCTAGAATAGCTTACGAGCAGTACTTC,CSARIAYEQYF
TRBD2,TRBJ2-4,many,TRBV20-1,TGCAGTGCTAGCGAGCGGGGGGGCAGCAAAAACATTCAGTACTTC,CSASERGGSKNIQYF
TRBD1,TRBJ1-2,NA,TRBV4-1,TGCGCCAGCAGCCAAGGGACAGGGTGGGAATATGGCTACACCTTC,CASSQGTGWEYGYTF
NA,TRBJ1-1,few,TRBV5-1,TGCGCCAGCAGCTTGGAAGGCCCTGAAGCTTTCTTT,CASSLEGPEAFF
NA,TRBJ2-2,few,TRBV6-5,TGTGCCAGCCTGGGATGGAACACCGGGGAGCTGTTTTTT,CASLGWNTGELFF
TRBD1,TRBJ2-1,few,TRBV29-1,TGCAGCGCAACCGGGACAGGGTCGAATGAGCAGTTCTTC,CSATGTGSNEQFF
TRBD1,TRBJ1-2,few,TRBV4-3,TGCGCCAGCAGCCAAGTGCAGGGGGGGAACTATGGCTACACCTTC,CASSQVQGGNYGYTF
NA,TRBJ1-4,few,TRBV9,TGTGCCAGCAGCGAAAAGATGGGACGAAGTAACGAAAAACTGTTTTTT,CASSEKMGRSNEKLFF
TRBD1,TRBJ2-5,NA,TRBV25-1,TGTGCCAGCAGTGACCGGGACAGGGGTAGTCGAGAGACCCAGTACTTC,CASSDRDRGSRETQYF
NA,TRBJ2-3,many,TRBV5-4,TGTGCCAGCAGCCAGGGACGGTCGGAGGCAGATACGCAGTATTTT,CASSQGRSEADTQYF
TRBD1,TRBJ2-7,NA,TRBV3-1,TGTGCCAGCAGCCCTTGGGACAGAACCTACGAGCAGTACTTC,CASSPWDRTYEQYF
TRBD1,TRBJ2-3,NA,TRBV12-3/TRBV12-4,TGTGCCAGCAGTTCGAACCAGGGGGCAACAGATACGCAGTATTTT,CASSSNQGATDTQYF
NA,TRBJ1-2,few,TRBV5-1,TGCGCCAGCAGCTCCCTGTCGGGCTTCTATGGCTACACCTTC,CASSSLSGFYGYTF
NA,TRBJ2-5,many,TRBV7-3,TGTGCCAGCAGCCCCGCTGGGGGGTTCGGGGAGACCCAGTACTTC,CASSPAGGFGETQYF
NA,TRBJ2-2,few,TRBV4-3,TGCGCCAGCAGCCAAGAGTACACCGGGGAGCTGTTTTTT,CASSQEYTGELFF
NA,TRBJ2-7,NA,TRBV12-3/TRBV12-4,TGTGCCAGCAGTTCCGGGGTTTTTGTGCAGTACTTC,CASSSGVFVQYF
NA,TRBJ1-5,NA,TRBV12-3/TRBV12-4,TGTGCCAGCAGTTTAAACAGCTATAGCAATCAGCCCCAGCATTTT,CASSLNSYSNQPQHF
TRBD2,TRBJ2-3,NA,TRBV3-1,TGTGCCAGTTCGGGGAGGGGCACAGATACGCAGTATTTT,CASSGRGTDTQYF
TRBD1,TRBJ1-1,NA,TRBV20-1,TGCAGTGCAGGGGGCGGCTCTGAAGCTTTCTTT,CSAGGGSEAFF
NA,TRBJ1-2,NA,TRBV6-5,TGTGCCATCCGGGGGGGGATCGGCTACACCTTC,CAIRGGIGYTF
TRBD1,TRBJ2-7,few,TRBV7-6,TGTGCCAGCAGCACATGGACAGGGCGGAACGAGCAGTACTTC,CASSTWTGRNEQYF
NA,TRBJ1-5,many,TRBV5-1,TGCGCCAGCAGCTTGGATGGGTTGGGCAATCAGCCCCAGCATTTT,CASSLDGLGNQPQHF
NA,TRBJ2-7,few,TRBV2,TGTGCCAGCAGTGAAGCGCACCGTCGCGAGCAGTACTTC,CASSEAHRREQYF
NA,TRBJ2-7,many,TRBV18,TGTGCCAGCTCACAGGCTAACTACGAGCAGTACTTC,CASSQANYEQYF
NA,TRBJ2-7,many,TRBV2,TGTGCCAGCAGTGCGGGGGTTAGCTACGAGCAGTACTTC,CASSAGVSYEQYF
NA,TRBJ2-5,NA,TRBV7-2,TGTGCCAGCAGCTTACTGCCGGTCCAAGAGACCCAGTACTTC,CASSLLPVQETQYF
NA,TRBJ1-4,few,TRBV4-3,TGCGCCAGCAGCCAAGAGTGGGGGGGCTCGTCTAATGAAAAACTGTTTTTT,CASSQEWGGSSNEKLFF
NA,TRBJ2-3,few,TRBV6-2/TRBV6-3,TGTGCCAGTAACAGGGAGTTCACAGATACGCAGTATTTT,CASNREFTDTQYF
NA,TRBJ2-3,NA,TRBV29-1,TGCAGCGTTGATTCGGTGGAGGGGACAGATACGCAGTATTTT,CSVDSVEGTDTQYF
NA,TRBJ1-3,NA,TRBV5-6,TGTGCCAGCAGTCCTCCGCGGGGTGGCGGAAACACCATATATTTT,CASSPPRGGGNTIYF
NA,TRBJ2-1,NA,TRBV12-3/TRBV12-4,TGTGCCAGCACTGCGTATTCCTACAATGAGCAGTTCTTC,CASTAYSYNEQFF
TRBD1,TRBJ1-5,many,TRBV5-5,TGTGCCAGCAGCCCTTGGGACAGTTCGAGGACATATAGCAATCAGCCCCAGCATTTT,CASSPWDSSRTYSNQPQHF
TRBD2,TRBJ2-1,NA,TRBV7-6,TGTGCCAGCAGCTCGGGACTAGCGGGGTTCACCTCCTACAATGAGCAGTTCTTC,CASSSGLAGFTSYNEQFF
NA,TRBJ2-5,few,TRBV5-1,TGCGCCAGCAGCAGATCCTCAGGTAGCGAGGAGACCCAGTACTTC,CASSRSSGSEETQYF
NA,TRBJ2-1,few,TRBV11-1,TGTGCCAGCTTCTCCTCCGTCGGGGCAGACTTCAATGAGCAGTTCTTC,CASFSSVGADFNEQFF
NA,TRBJ2-3,many,TRBV29-1,TGCAGCGTTGAGGTTGTGGCAGATACGCAGTATTTT,CSVEVVADTQYF
NA,TRBJ2-5,few,TRBV6-5,TGTGCCAGCAGTTACGCGGTGGGGGAGACAGGAGAGACCCAGTACTTC,CASSYAVGETGETQYF
NA,TRBJ1-3,few,TRBV7-2,TGTGCCAGCAGCTTAGTCGGGCGGGGAAACACCATATATTTT,CASSLVGRGNTIYF
NA,TRBJ2-4,NA,TRBV15,TGTGCCACCAGCAGAGATCCTAGGGGCGGAAACATTCAGTACTTC,CATSRDPRGGNIQYF
NA,TRBJ1-1,many,TRBV20-1,TGCAGCGCCTTTCGGGGAAGCGGTGACACTGAAGCTTTCTTT,CSAFRGSGDTEAFF
TRBD2,TRBJ2-1,few,TRBV20-1,TGCAGTGCTAGATCGACTAGCGGGGGCGCCTACAATGAGCAGTCCTTC,CSARSTSGGAYNEQSF
NA,TRBJ2-3,NA,TRBV7-3,TGTGCCAGCAGCGCGGGGCGGGGTCGCACAGATACGCAGTATTTT,CASSAGRGRTDTQYF
TRBD1,TRBJ1-1,few,TRBV30,TGTGCCTGGAGTGTACAGGGGGAAGGCGGCACTGAAGCTTTCTTT,CAWSVQGEGGTEAFF
TRBD2,TRBJ2-3,many,TRBV4-3,TGCGCCAGCAGCCGAGGGACTAGCGGGGTACTTAGCACAGATACGCAGTATTTT,CASSRGTSGVLSTDTQYF
NA,TRBJ2-5,NA,TRBV7-9,TGTGCCAGCAGCTACGACTTACAAGAGACCCAGTACTTC,CASSYDLQETQYF